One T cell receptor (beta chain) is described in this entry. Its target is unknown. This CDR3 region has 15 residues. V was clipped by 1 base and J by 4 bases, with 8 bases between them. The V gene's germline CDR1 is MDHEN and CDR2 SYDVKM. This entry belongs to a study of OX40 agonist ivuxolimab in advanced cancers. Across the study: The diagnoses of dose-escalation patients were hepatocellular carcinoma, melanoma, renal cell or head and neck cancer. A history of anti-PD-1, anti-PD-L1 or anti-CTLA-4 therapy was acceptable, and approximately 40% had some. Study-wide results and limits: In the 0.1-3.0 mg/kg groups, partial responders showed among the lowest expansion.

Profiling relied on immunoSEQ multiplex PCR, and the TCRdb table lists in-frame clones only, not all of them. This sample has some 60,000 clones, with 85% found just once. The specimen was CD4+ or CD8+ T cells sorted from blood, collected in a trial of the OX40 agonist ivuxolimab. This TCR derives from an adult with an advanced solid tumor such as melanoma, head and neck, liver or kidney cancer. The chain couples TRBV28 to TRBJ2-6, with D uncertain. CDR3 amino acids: CASSLFPGGANVLTF. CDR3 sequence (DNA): TGTGCCAGCAGTTTATTTCCCGGCGGGGCCAACGTCCTGACTTTC.